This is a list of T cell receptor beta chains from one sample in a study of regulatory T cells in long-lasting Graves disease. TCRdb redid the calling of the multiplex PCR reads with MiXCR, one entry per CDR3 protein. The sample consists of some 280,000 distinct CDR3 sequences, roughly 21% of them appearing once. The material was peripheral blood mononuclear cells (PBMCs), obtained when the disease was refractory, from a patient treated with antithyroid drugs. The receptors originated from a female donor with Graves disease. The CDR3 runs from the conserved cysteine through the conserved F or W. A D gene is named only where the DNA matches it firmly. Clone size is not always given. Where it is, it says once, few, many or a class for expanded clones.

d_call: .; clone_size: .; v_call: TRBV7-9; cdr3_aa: CASGTQNSNTGELFF
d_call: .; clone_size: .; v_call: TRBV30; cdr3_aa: CAWSSGAGQPQHF
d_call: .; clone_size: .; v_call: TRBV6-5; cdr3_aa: CASSYALFYEQYF
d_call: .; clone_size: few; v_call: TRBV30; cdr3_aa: CAWSVLAANSPLHF
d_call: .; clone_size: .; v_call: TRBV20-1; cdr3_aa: CSADDNRAVGNQPQHF
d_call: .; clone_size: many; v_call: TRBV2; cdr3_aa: CASRGIRTGNEQFF
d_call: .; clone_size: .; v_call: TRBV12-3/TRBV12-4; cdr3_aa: CASSYSTSNQPQHF
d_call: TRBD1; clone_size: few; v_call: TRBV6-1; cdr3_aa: CASRPPRQGETQYF
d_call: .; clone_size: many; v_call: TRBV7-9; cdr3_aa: CASSLGQFATNEKLFF
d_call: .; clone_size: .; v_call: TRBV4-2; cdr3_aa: CASSQDYQGLYEQYF
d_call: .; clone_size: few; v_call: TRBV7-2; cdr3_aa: CASSPDYSNQPQHF
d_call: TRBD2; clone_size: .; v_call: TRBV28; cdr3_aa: CASSVGTSGRNEQFF
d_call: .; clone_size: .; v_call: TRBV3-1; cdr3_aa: CASSQDAGKTQYF
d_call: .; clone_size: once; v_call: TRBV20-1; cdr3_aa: CSARRADPQETQYF
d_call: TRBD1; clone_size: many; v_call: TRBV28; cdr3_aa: CASRRQGDYEQYF
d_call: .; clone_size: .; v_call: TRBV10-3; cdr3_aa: CAISAGVNEKLFF
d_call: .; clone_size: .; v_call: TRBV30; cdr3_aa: CTWGGVLDTEAFF